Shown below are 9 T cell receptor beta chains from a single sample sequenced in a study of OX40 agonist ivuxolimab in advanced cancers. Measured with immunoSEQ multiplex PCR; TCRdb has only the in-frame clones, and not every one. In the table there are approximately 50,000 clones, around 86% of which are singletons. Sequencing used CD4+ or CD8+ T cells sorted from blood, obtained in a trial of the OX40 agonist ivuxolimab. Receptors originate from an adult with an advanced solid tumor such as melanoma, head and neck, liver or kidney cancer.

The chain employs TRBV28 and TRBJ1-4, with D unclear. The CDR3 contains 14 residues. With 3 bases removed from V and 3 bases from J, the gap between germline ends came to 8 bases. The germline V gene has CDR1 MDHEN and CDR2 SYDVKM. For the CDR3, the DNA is TGTGCCAGCAGTTTTACAGCGGCTAATGAAAAACTGTTTTTT. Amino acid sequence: CASSFTAANEKLFF.

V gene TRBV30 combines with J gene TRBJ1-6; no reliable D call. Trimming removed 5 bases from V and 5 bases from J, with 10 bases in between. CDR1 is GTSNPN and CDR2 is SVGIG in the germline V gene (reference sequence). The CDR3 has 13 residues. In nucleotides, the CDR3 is TGTGCCTGGTCCAGTACGGATAATTCACCCCTCCACTTT. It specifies CAWSSTDNSPLHF.

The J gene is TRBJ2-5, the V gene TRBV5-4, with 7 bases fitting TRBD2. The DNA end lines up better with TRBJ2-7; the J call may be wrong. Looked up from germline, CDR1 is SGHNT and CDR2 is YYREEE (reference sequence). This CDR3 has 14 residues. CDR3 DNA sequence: TGTGCCAGCAAGCGGGACTCCAATTCTTTCGAGCAGTACTTC. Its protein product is CASKRDSNSFEQYF.

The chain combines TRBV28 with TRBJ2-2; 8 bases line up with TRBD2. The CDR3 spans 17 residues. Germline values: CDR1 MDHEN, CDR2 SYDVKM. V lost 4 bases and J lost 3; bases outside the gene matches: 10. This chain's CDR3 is CASSSPPLAGYTGELFF. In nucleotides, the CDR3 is TGTGCCAGCAGTTCCCCCCCGCTAGCGGGTTACACCGGGGAGCTGTTTTTT.

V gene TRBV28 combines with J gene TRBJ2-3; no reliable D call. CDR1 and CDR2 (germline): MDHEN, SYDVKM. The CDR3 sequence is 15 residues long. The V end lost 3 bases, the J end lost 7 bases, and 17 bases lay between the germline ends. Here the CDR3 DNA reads TGTGCCAGCAGTTTGACCCCCCGACTGCTGAATACGCAGTATTTT. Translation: CASSLTPRLLNTQYF.

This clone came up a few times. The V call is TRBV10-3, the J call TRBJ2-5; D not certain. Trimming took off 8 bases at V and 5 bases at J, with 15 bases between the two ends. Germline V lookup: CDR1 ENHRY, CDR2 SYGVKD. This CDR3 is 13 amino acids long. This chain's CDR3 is CAIGMGKGETQYF. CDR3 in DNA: TGTGCCATCGGGATGGGAAAGGGTGAGACCCAGTACTTC.

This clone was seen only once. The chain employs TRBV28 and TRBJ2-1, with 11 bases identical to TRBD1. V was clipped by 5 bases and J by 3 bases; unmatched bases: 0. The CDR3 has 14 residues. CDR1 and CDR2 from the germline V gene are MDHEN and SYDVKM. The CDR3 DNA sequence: TGTGCCAGCAGTGGGACAGGGGGCTACAATGAGCAGTTCTTC. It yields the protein CASSGTGGYNEQFF.

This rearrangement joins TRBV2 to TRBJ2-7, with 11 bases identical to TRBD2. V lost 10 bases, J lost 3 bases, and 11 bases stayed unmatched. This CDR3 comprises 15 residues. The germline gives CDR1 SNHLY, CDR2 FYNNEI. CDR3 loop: CANTLAGDGGYEQYF. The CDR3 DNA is TGTGCCAACACACTAGCGGGAGATGGGGGCTACGAGCAGTACTTC. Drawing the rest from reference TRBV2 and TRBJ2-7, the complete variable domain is EPEVTQTPSHQVTQMGQEVILRCVPISNHLYFYWYRQILGQKVEFLVSFYNNEISEKSEIFDDQFSVERPDGSNFTLKIRSTKLEDSAMYFCANTLAGDGGYEQYFGPGTRLTVT.

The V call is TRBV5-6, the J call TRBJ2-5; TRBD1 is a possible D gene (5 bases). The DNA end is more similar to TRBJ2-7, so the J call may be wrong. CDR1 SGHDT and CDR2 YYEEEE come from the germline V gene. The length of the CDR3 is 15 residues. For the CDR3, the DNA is TGTGCCAGCACTCCCCCAGGGCTGGGGTCCTACGAGCAGTACTTC. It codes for CASTPPGLGSYEQYF.